These T cell receptor beta chains were read from a single sample in a study of vaccination effects on CD4 cells after COVID-19. No cognate antigen is known for these TCRs. Profiling relied on immunoSEQ multiplex PCR, and the TCRdb table lists in-frame clones only, not all of them. Of tens of thousands of clones detected, roughly 76% appear once; the ten largest clones hold around 16%. The sequenced sample was CD4+ T cells from PBMCs cultured with SARS-CoV-2 spike peptides, obtained before COVID-19 vaccination. The receptor source for this set is a human donor who had a prior SARS-CoV-2 infection. Both conserved end residues are part of each CDR3. The order of the fields is clone size, J gene, D gene, V gene, CDR3 DNA, CDR3 protein. D genes are given only for firm matches. Only some rows state a clone size, as once, few, many or a class for expanded clones.

. | TRBJ1-3 | . | TRBV7-9 | TGTGCCAGCAGCTTACTAACTGCATCTGGAAACACCATATATTTT | CASSLLTASGNTIYF
. | TRBJ2-5 | . | TRBV16 | TGTGCCAGCAGCCAAGAGGTCAGGGGGACCCAGTACTTC | CASSQEVRGTQYF
few | TRBJ1-5 | TRBD1 | TRBV7-9 | TGTGCCAGCAGCACGGACAGGGGGACGTATAGCAATCAGCCCCAGCATTTT | CASSTDRGTYSNQPQHF
. | TRBJ2-3 | . | TRBV7-9 | TGTGCCAGCAGCTTAGCTAGAACAGATACGCAGTATTTT | CASSLARTDTQYF
. | TRBJ2-7 | . | TRBV9 | TGTGCCAGCAGCGTAGGGGACACGAGCTCCTACGAGCAGTACTTC | CASSVGDTSSYEQYF
. | TRBJ1-1 | . | TRBV12-5 | TGTGCTAGTGGTATATCGGGGGCTGACACTGAAGCTTTCTTT | CASGISGADTEAFF
. | TRBJ2-5 | . | TRBV6-5 | TGTGCCAGCAGTTACCCCCCCGAAGAGGGGGGAGAGACCCAGTACTTC | CASSYPPEEGGETQYF
. | TRBJ1-6 | TRBD1 | TRBV7-8 | TGTGCCAGCAGCCGGGACAGGGACGACTCACCCCTCCACTTT | CASSRDRDDSPLHF
. | TRBJ2-1 | . | TRBV2 | TGTGCCAGCAGTCCCTTGTCCCAGAGTGACAATGAGCAGTTCTTC | CASSPLSQSDNEQFF
. | TRBJ2-6 | . | TRBV18 | TGTGCCAGCTCACCAAGAGGGGGTGGGGCCAACGTCCTGACTTTC | CASSPRGGGANVLTF